These 2 T cell receptor beta chains came from one sample sequenced in a study of graft-versus-host responses after intestinal transplantation. Using immunoSEQ multiplex PCR, the repertoire was profiled, and TCRdb retains in-frame clones only, with some absent. The data show some 40,000 clones, roughly 86% seen once. This material consisted of PBMCs, taken less than 280 days after transplant. These receptors were collected from a human patient who received an intestinal transplant, so some T cells may come from the graft donor.

The gene calls are TRBV10-3 and TRBJ2-7; D perhaps matches TRBD1 (5 bases). In germline, CDR1 is ENHRY, CDR2 SYGVKD. This CDR3 is 12 amino acids long. V was clipped by 6 bases and J by 3 bases, with 9 bases between them. The CDR3 coding sequence is TGTGCCATCAGCGTGGACATCTACGAGCAGTACTTC. Encoded protein: CAISVDIYEQYF.

V and J are TRBV6-5 and TRBJ2-1; D ambiguous. The ends were cut back, 6 bases at V and 0 bases at J, with 12 bases in the middle. Germline CDR1 is MNHEY and CDR2 is SVGAGI. The CDR3 has 15 amino acids. The CDR3 loop reads CASRRGKSSYNEQFF. CDR3 DNA sequence: TGTGCCAGCAGGAGAGGAAAGAGCTCCTACAATGAGCAGTTCTTC.